A single sample gave rise to the 32 T cell receptor beta chains below, sequenced in a study of T cell repertoires in cytomegalovirus infection. TCRdb reanalysed the reads using MiXCR and keeps one entry per CDR3 protein. The table records around 270,000 distinct CDR3 sequences, approximately 8.3% of them present only once. Sequences were obtained from PBMCs. These receptors originate from a human donor in good health (CMV status not recorded). Some clones in this sample may be carry-over from other donors' samples.

The chain recombines TRBV5-1 with TRBJ1-1, with 8 bases that match TRBD1. The ends lost 3 bases at V and 2 bases at J; junction bases unmatched: 9. There are 16 residues in the CDR3. Germline V gene sequence: CDR1 SGHRS, CDR2 YFSETQ. The CDR3 reads CASSSEPTGDNTEAFF. The CDR3, as DNA: TGCGCCAGCAGCTCCGAACCGACAGGGGATAACACTGAAGCTTTCTTT.

This chain links TRBV7-2 with TRBJ1-1; D is unresolved. The CDR3 is 14 amino acids. V lost 2 bases and J lost 5, with 12 bases in between. From germline, CDR1 is SGHTA and CDR2 FQGNSA. As DNA, the CDR3 is TGTGCCAGCAGCTTATCTGATAAGAGTACTGAAGCTTTCTTT. Translation gives CASSLSDKSTEAFF.

This clonotype was observed many times. The V and J genes are TRBV29-1 and TRBJ2-7, with a tentative D call TRBD2 (6 bases). The germline V gene has CDR1 SQVTM and CDR2 ANQGSEA. V was trimmed by 5 bases and J by 2 bases, leaving 16 bases between them. The CDR3 is made up of 14 amino acids. As DNA, the CDR3 is TGCAGCGTTCGTATGACTAGAAAAACCTACGAGCAGTACTTC. Amino acids: CSVRMTRKTYEQYF.

At least ten counts were recorded for this clonotype. This rearrangement joins TRBV6-2 or TRBV6-3 to TRBJ2-1; TRBD1 aligns across 9 bases. This CDR3 region has 15 residues. V gave up 6 bases and J gave up 4 bases; unmatched junction bases: 7. CDR1 and CDR2 (germline): MNHEY, SVGEGT. In DNA, the CDR3 is TGTGCCAGCAGCCATCCAGGACAGGGGTACAATGAGCAGTTCTTC. It yields the protein CASSHPGQGYNEQFF.

The chain is built from TRBV20-1 and TRBJ1-1, with D tentatively TRBD1 (6 bases). V dropped 0 bases and J dropped 2 bases, with 16 bases sitting between them. Germline CDR1 is DFQATT and CDR2 is SNEGSKA (reference sequence). The CDR3 has 16 residues. DNA of the CDR3: TGCAGTGCTAGAGATTTGCGGGGAGGGACAAACACTGAAGCTTTCTTT. Its translation is CSARDLRGGTNTEAFF.

The chain employs TRBV6-8 and TRBJ1-5; 9 bases are a match to TRBD1. The ends lost 5 bases at V and 3 bases at J; junction bases unmatched: 11. This CDR3 has 17 residues. Per germline, CDR1 MNHGY and CDR2 SAAAGT. CDR3: CASSAGQGWGINQPQHF. The CDR3 DNA is TGTGCCAGCAGTGCGGGACAGGGCTGGGGGATCAATCAGCCCCAGCATTTT.

There are many counts of this clonotype. The chain employs TRBV7-9 and TRBJ2-5; D is possibly TRBD2 (6 bases). V was shortened by 2 bases and J by 1 base, with 11 bases between the two germline ends. Germline CDR1 and CDR2: SEHNR and FQNEAQ (reference sequence). The CDR3 covers 15 residues. CDR3 DNA: TGTGCCAGCAGCTTAAGTTACGGGAGCCAAGAGACCCAGTACTTC. It yields the protein CASSLSYGSQETQYF.

The J gene is TRBJ1-5, the V gene TRBV19; D is ambiguous. Trimming shortened V by 11 bases and J by 7 bases, and 12 bases separated the two germline ends. CDR3 length: 11 residues. Germline-derived CDR1 and CDR2 are LNHDA and SQIVND (reference sequence). CDR3 in amino acids: CAAGPEQPQHF. CDR3 DNA sequence: TGTGCCGCCGGGCCGGAGCAGCCCCAGCATTTT.

This clonotype was seen repeatedly, ten times or more. The V and J genes are TRBV7-2 and TRBJ1-2; 8 bases agree with TRBD1. Unmatched junction bases numbered 11, after V lost 1 base and J lost 4 bases. The CDR3 covers 17 residues. Looked up from germline, CDR1 is SGHTA and CDR2 is FQGNSA. The CDR3 is CASSLGPLTGVSYGYTF. DNA for the CDR3: TGTGCCAGCAGCTTAGGTCCGCTGACAGGGGTCTCCTATGGCTACACCTTC.

In this sample, this clonotype turned up many times. The V call is TRBV28, the J call TRBJ1-5; D is uncertain. The CDR3 contains 15 residues. V dropped 4 bases and J dropped 2 bases, with 12 bases sitting between them. The V gene's germline CDR1 is MDHEN and CDR2 SYDVKM. CDR3 region: CASSWRTSGNQPQHF. DNA for the CDR3: TGTGCCAGCAGTTGGCGAACCTCAGGCAATCAGCCCCAGCATTTT.

This clonotype was found many times. The V call is TRBV7-2, the J call TRBJ2-7; the match to TRBD2 covers 10 bases. Per the germline V gene, CDR1 is SGHTA and CDR2 is FQGNSA. With 5 bases clipped from V and 3 bases from J, the junction kept 7 bases outside the gene matches. The CDR3 totals 15 residues. As DNA, the CDR3 is TGTGCCAGCAGCGTCATACTAGCGGGGTTCTACGAGCAGTACTTC. Translation gives CASSVILAGFYEQYF.

This clonotype was counted only a few times. The CDR3 sequence is CASASAGVDQPQHF. CDR3 coding DNA: TGTGCCAGCGCTAGCGCGGGGGTTGATCAGCCCCAGCATTTT. The chain carries TRBV7-9 and TRBJ1-5, with TRBD1 as a possible D gene (5 bases). Germline values: CDR1 SEHNR, CDR2 FQNEAQ (reference sequence). Trimming stripped 8 bases from V and 5 bases from J, with 16 bases between. The CDR3 contains 14 residues.

This clonotype came up many times. Here the CDR3 reads CASSLTLYNEQFF. The CDR3 bases are TGTGCCAGCAGCTTAACGTTGTACAATGAGCAGTTCTTC. J is TRBJ2-1 and V is TRBV7-3, with D uncertain. CDR1 and CDR2 from the germline V gene are SGHTA and FQGTGA. Trimming cost V 0 bases and J 4 bases, with 4 bases left between them. The CDR3 sequence is 13 residues long.

This clonotype was seen more than once but under ten times. CDR3 in amino acids: CASSGGLYNEQFF. The CDR3 DNA reads as TGTGCCAGCAGTGGGGGGCTATACAATGAGCAGTTCTTC. The chain joins TRBV12-3 or TRBV12-4 to TRBJ2-1; D is possibly TRBD1 or TRBD2 (6 bases each). Trimming removed 5 bases from V and 4 bases from J, with 9 bases in between. This CDR3 region has 13 residues.

This clonotype has a handful of counts. The gene calls are TRBV5-1 and TRBJ2-2; perhaps TRBD2 as D (6 bases). The CDR3 length is 15 residues. V was clipped by 5 bases and J by 0 bases, with 11 bases between them. CDR1 is SGHRS, CDR2 YFSETQ, per germline. CDR3 protein: CASRGGAANTGELFF. DNA of the CDR3: TGCGCCAGCAGAGGAGGGGCCGCGAACACCGGGGAGCTGTTTTTT.

This clonotype was counted at least ten times. The rearrangement links TRBV7-2 to TRBJ2-7; unclear D gene. Germline V gene data show CDR1 as SGHTA and CDR2 as FQGNSA. V gave up 5 bases and J gave up 7 bases, with 9 bases separating them. CDR3 size: 11 residues. The CDR3 sequence: CASSQLSEQYF. The DNA for the CDR3 is TGTGCCAGCAGCCAATTGAGTGAGCAGTACTTC. Filled out from reference TRBV7-2 and TRBJ2-7, the complete variable domain reads GAGVSQSPSNKVTEKGKDVELRCDPISGHTALYWYRQSLGQGLEFLIYFQGNSAPDKSGLPSDRFSAERTGGSVSTLTIQRTQQEDSAVYLCASSQLSEQYFGPGTRLTVT.

This clonotype has ten or more counts. V usage is TRBV20-1 and J usage is TRBJ2-3; TRBD2 matches 7 bases. Per germline, CDR1 DFQATT and CDR2 SNEGSKA (reference sequence). Trimming removed 5 bases from V and 4 bases from J; junction bases left unmatched: 6. This CDR3 is 13 amino acids long. CDR3 residues: CSARRDYADTQYF. Written as DNA, the CDR3 is TGCAGTGCTCGCCGGGACTACGCAGATACGCAGTATTTT.

Turning to this clonotype: At one end, the junction sequence differs from germline, possibly due to a read error. This sequence joins TRBV4-1 and TRBJ2-7; 7 nucleotides match TRBD2. The CDR3 has 13 residues. Looked up from germline, CDR1 is MGHRA and CDR2 is YSYEKL. This CDR3 reads CASGAGGSYEQYF. The CDR3 DNA is TGTGCCAGCGGGGCCGGGGGCTCCTACGAGCAGTACTTC.

This clonotype appeared a few times. V gene TRBV30 combines with J gene TRBJ1-5; tentatively, D is TRBD1 (5 bases). The CDR3 has 12 residues. V gave up 2 bases and J gave up 9 bases, with 11 bases separating them. In germline, CDR1 is GTSNPN, CDR2 SVGIG (reference sequence). For the CDR3, the DNA is TGTGCCTGGAGTACAGGAACTGTGCCCCAGCATTTT. Protein sequence: CAWSTGTVPQHF.

This clonotype was seen at least ten times. This chain uses TRBV6-6 with TRBJ1-2, with TRBD1 matching over 10 bases. The CDR3 length is 16 residues. The germline V gene encodes CDR1 MNHNY and CDR2 SVGAGI (reference sequence). V lost 6 bases to trimming and J lost 2 bases; unmatched junction nucleotides: 9. The CDR3 DNA reads TGTGCCAGCAGGTTAATGGACAGGGGGACGAACTATGGCTACACCTTC. Its protein is CASRLMDRGTNYGYTF.

This clonotype came up a few times. The gene calls are TRBV18 and TRBJ2-1, with a tentative D call TRBD1 (5 bases). Germline values: CDR1 KGHSH, CDR2 LQKENI. This CDR3 spans 16 amino acids. Trimming pared 0 bases from V and 6 bases from J, leaving 15 bases between. CDR3 amino acids: CASSPPKGARFNEQFF. CDR3 sequence (DNA): TGTGCCAGCTCACCACCGAAAGGGGCCCGTTTCAATGAGCAGTTCTTC.

The chain recombines TRBV4-3 with TRBJ2-1; 12 positions agree with TRBD2. CDR3 size: 16 residues. The ends lost 4 bases at V and 8 bases at J; junction bases unmatched: 9. Germline V gene sequence: CDR1 LGHNA, CDR2 YSLEER. The CDR3 nucleotides are TGCGCCAGCAGCCTGGGTGCTAGCGGGGGGGGGTATGAGCAGTTCTTC. Protein: CASSLGASGGGYEQFF.

The sample holds a few counts of this clonotype. The V call is TRBV20-1, the J call TRBJ2-7; D ambiguous. CDR3 size: 13 residues. Looked up from germline, CDR1 is DFQATT and CDR2 is SNEGSKA (reference sequence). Trimming removed 3 bases at V and 3 bases at J, with 12 bases between. DNA of the CDR3: TGCAGTGCTAGGGGTCGGGCCGGCTACGAGCAGTACTTC. It codes for CSARGRAGYEQYF.

Many counts were recorded for this clonotype. The chain has TRBV6-6 and TRBJ1-1; D is possibly TRBD1 (6 bases). Germline CDR1 MNHNY, CDR2 SVGAGI (reference sequence). V shed 6 bases and J shed 5 bases, with 22 bases lying between them. The CDR3 has 16 residues. The DNA for the CDR3 is TGTGCCAGCAGCGACCCCAACAGGGTTGAGGCGACTGAAGCTTTCTTT. Amino acid sequence: CASSDPNRVEATEAFF.

Ten or more counts support this clonotype. This chain connects TRBV7-8 to TRBJ1-6; possibly TRBD1 for D (5 bases). Per the germline V gene, CDR1 is SGHVS and CDR2 is FQNEAQ. This CDR3 contains 16 residues. The V gene lost 3 bases and the J gene lost 6 bases, with 15 bases spanning the gap. CDR3 DNA sequence: TGTGCCAGCAGCTTCGTTCGCGGGGGGACTAATTCACCCCTCCACTTT. Translation gives CASSFVRGGTNSPLHF.

This clonotype was recorded a few times. V is TRBV4-2 and J is TRBJ1-5; D gene ambiguous. The germline V gene has CDR1 LGHNA and CDR2 YNFKEQ. The CDR3 is 12 residues long. V was pared by 0 bases and J by 7 bases, with 4 bases between. CDR3 nucleotide sequence: TGTGCCAGCAGCCAAGAAAGCCAGCCCCAGCATTTT. Protein sequence: CASSQESQPQHF.

V is TRBV6-2 or TRBV6-3 and J is TRBJ1-1; weak D call: TRBD1 (6 bases). The V gene lost 5 bases and the J gene lost 11 bases, with 21 bases spanning the gap. Germline V CDR1 and CDR2: MNHEY, SVGEGT. This CDR3 is 14 amino acids long. Here the CDR3 DNA reads TGTGCCAGCAGTAACACACAGGGTACCCGACAGGCTTTCTTT. It translates to CASSNTQGTRQAFF.

This clonotype was seen only a few times. This rearrangement joins TRBV10-3 to TRBJ2-2; TRBD2 agrees at 9 bases. J was trimmed by 3 bases and V by 10 bases; bases with no gene match: 6. Germline CDR1 is ENHRY and CDR2 is SYGVKD. This CDR3 has 14 residues. CDR3 residues: CATSGGRDTGELFF. CDR3 nucleotide sequence: TGTGCCACGAGCGGGGGGCGAGACACCGGGGAGCTGTTTTTT.

This clonotype was observed at least ten times. The rearrangement joins TRBV12-3 or TRBV12-4 to TRBJ2-7; D is tentatively TRBD1 or TRBD2 (5 bases each). This CDR3 comprises 15 residues. V lost 3 bases and J 4 bases, leaving 16 bases between the germline ends. CDR3 sequence (DNA): TGTGCCAGCAGTTTGAGGGGCAGGATGGCTTACGAGCAGTACTTC. Residues: CASSLRGRMAYEQYF.

This clonotype showed up just a few times. This rearrangement joins TRBV5-6 to TRBJ1-4; a weak D match, TRBD1 (5 bases). The CDR3 loop spans 18 amino acids. Germline-derived CDR1 and CDR2 are SGHDT and YYEEEE. V lost 1 base to trimming and J lost 0 bases, with 16 bases between them. The CDR3 region has the DNA TGTGCCAGCAGCTTGCCCCGGGGGGTAAGAGCAACTAATGAAAAACTGTTTTTT. Translating gives CASSLPRGVRATNEKLFF.

This clonotype showed up many times. The chain uses TRBV7-8 and TRBJ1-2; unclear D gene. The CDR3 is 16 amino acids. Germline V gene data show CDR1 as SGHVS and CDR2 as FQNEAQ. Trimming pared 5 bases from V and 0 bases from J, leaving 16 bases between. CDR3 sequence reads: CASSPNRAATNYGYTF. CDR3 sequence (DNA): TGTGCCAGCAGCCCTAATCGGGCAGCTACTAACTATGGCTACACCTTC. The complete variable domain, with remaining parts taken from reference TRBV7-8 and TRBJ1-2, reads GAGVSQSPRYKVAKRGQDVALRCDPISGHVSLFWYQQALGQGPEFLTYFQNEAQLDKSGLPSDRFFAERPEGSVSTLKIQRTQQEDSAVYLCASSPNRAATNYGYTFGSGTRLTVV.

The chain has TRBV6-2 or TRBV6-3 and TRBJ2-3, with D possibly matching TRBD2 (5 bases). The CDR3 has 14 amino acids. Germline values: CDR1 MNHEY, CDR2 SVGEGT. V was pared by 4 bases and J by 4 bases, with 12 bases between. The CDR3 is CASSSTRVPDTQYF. For the CDR3, the DNA is TGTGCCAGCAGTTCGACGCGGGTTCCAGATACGCAGTATTTT.